The clone carrying this T cell receptor beta chain was seen a handful of times. As yet, its antigen is unknown. The data originate from a study of T cell responses to AZD1222 COVID-19 vaccine. Overall study findings and caveats: CD4 TCRs covered the whole spike, strongest at regions 160-218 and 743-854.

The protocol was immunoSEQ multiplex PCR, while the TCRdb copy is restricted to in-frame clones and leaves out a portion. The sample holds about 130,000 clones, roughly 88% seen once. The source is an adult in good health. The specimen comprised peripheral blood, sampled on day 0 of AZD1222 vaccination.

The CDR3 DNA reads as TGTGCCAGCAGTGACGCGGGGGTTAAGGGCGAGCAGTACTTC. Amino acid sequence: CASSDAGVKGEQYF. This rearrangement joins TRBV2 to TRBJ2-7, with TRBD2 identical over 7 bases. The CDR3 has 14 residues. Looked up from germline, CDR1 is SNHLY and CDR2 is FYNNEI. V gave up 3 bases and J gave up 6 bases; unmatched junction bases: 8. Combining the CDR3 with reference TRBV2 and TRBJ2-7 gives the whole variable domain EPEVTQTPSHQVTQMGQEVILRCVPISNHLYFYWYRQILGQKVEFLVSFYNNEISEKSEIFDDQFSVERPDGSNFTLKIRSTKLEDSAMYFCASSDAGVKGEQYFGPGTRLTVT.